One and the same sample provided the 21 T cell receptor beta chains below, sequenced in a study of CD8+ T cells in alopecia areata. Extraction and reverse transcription of RNA yielded cDNA as the sequencing template. Assay used: immunoSEQ multiplex PCR; TCRdb lists only in-frame clones, some missing. Counted here are roughly 250,000 clones, approximately 61% occurring once; the ten biggest clones make up 1% to 1.5%. Specimen: CD4+ T cells sorted from blood, collected at week 0. All receptors come from a human donor with alopecia areata.

J is TRBJ2-7 and V is TRBV7-2, with D hard to call. V was cut by 2 bases and J by 0 bases, with 8 bases left in between. CDR1 is SGHTA and CDR2 is FQGNSA in the germline V gene. This CDR3 has 14 residues. The CDR3 DNA follows: TGTGCCAGCAGCTTAACGACGGCCTCCTACGAGCAGTACTTC. Its translation: CASSLTTASYEQYF. Supplemented by reference TRBV7-2 and TRBJ2-7, the full variable domain reads GAGVSQSPSNKVTEKGKDVELRCDPISGHTALYWYRQSLGQGLEFLIYFQGNSAPDKSGLPSDRFSAERTGGSVSTLTIQRTQQEDSAVYLCASSLTTASYEQYFGPGTRLTVT.

The chain carries TRBV29-1 and TRBJ2-1; D unclear. With 5 bases removed from V and 5 bases from J, the gap between germline ends came to 1 base. Looked up from germline, CDR1 is SQVTM and CDR2 is ANQGSEA. The CDR3 consists of 9 residues. CDR3 in DNA: TGCAGCGTTAACAATGAGCAGTTCTTC. It yields the protein CSVNNEQFF.

This chain uses TRBV27 with TRBJ2-1; 8 bases fit TRBD1. V gave up 8 bases and J gave up 4 bases; unmatched junction bases: 7. Germline-derived CDR1 and CDR2 are MNHEY and SMNVEV (reference sequence). This CDR3 is 14 amino acids long. This CDR3 is CASSRWDRYNEQFF. The CDR3 DNA reads TGTGCCAGCTCCAGGTGGGACAGGTACAATGAGCAGTTCTTC.

The genes are TRBV30 and TRBJ2-1; a possible D gene is TRBD2 (6 bases). With 8 bases removed from V and 4 bases from J, the gap between germline ends came to 12 bases. Germline V gene lookup returns CDR1 GTSNPN and CDR2 SVGIG (reference sequence). This CDR3 is built from 12 residues. CDR3 in DNA: TGTGCCGGAATGGGAGGATACAATGAGCAGTTCTTC. Translation gives CAGMGGYNEQFF.

This chain connects TRBV29-1 to TRBJ2-5; 7 bases map to TRBD1. The germline CDR1 and CDR2 sequences are SQVTM and ANQGSEA. V gave up 4 bases and J gave up 1 base; unmatched junction bases: 3. The CDR3 spans 13 residues. The CDR3 bases are TGCAGCGTTGGCGAGGGGGCCCAAGAGACCCAGTACTTC. Encoded protein: CSVGEGAQETQYF.

The chain combines TRBV30 with TRBJ1-2; no reliable D call. V dropped 4 bases and J dropped 4 bases, with 13 bases sitting between them. Germline V CDR1 and CDR2: GTSNPN, SVGIG (reference sequence). The CDR3 has 13 amino acids. The CDR3 is CAWIPTLTYGYTF. CDR3 nucleotide sequence: TGTGCCTGGATACCGACCCTAACCTATGGCTACACCTTC.

The chain employs TRBV29-1 and TRBJ2-2; D is possibly TRBD1 (5 bases). V was trimmed by 3 bases and J by 5 bases, leaving 13 bases between them. This CDR3 spans 14 amino acids. The germline V gene encodes CDR1 SQVTM and CDR2 ANQGSEA. The chain's CDR3 is CSVEAGLRTGELFF. The CDR3 DNA follows: TGCAGCGTTGAGGCAGGGTTAAGGACCGGGGAGCTGTTTTTT.

The V and J genes are TRBV7-3 and TRBJ1-1; 8 bases map to TRBD1. The germline V gene encodes CDR1 SGHTA and CDR2 FQGTGA. The CDR3 contains 16 residues. J lost 7 bases, V lost 3 bases, and 13 bases had no gene match. DNA for the CDR3: TGTGCCAGCAGCTTCAAACATCCCCGGGACAGGTTTGAAGCTTTCTTT. Protein product: CASSFKHPRDRFEAFF.

The table lists this clone with a few counts. The gene calls are TRBV5-1 and TRBJ2-1, with D hard to call. This CDR3 contains 13 residues. Trimming removed 4 bases at V and 3 bases at J, with 8 bases between. Germline CDR1 and CDR2: SGHRS and YFSETQ. CDR3 nucleotides: TGCGCCAGCAGCGCGGACGGCTACAATGAGCAGTTCTTC. Translation: CASSADGYNEQFF. Looking up the rest from reference TRBV5-1 and TRBJ2-1 gives the full variable domain: KAGVTQTPRYLIKTRGQQVTLSCSPISGHRSVSWYQQTPGQGLQFLFEYFSETQRNKGNFPGRFSGRQFSNSRSEMNVSTLELGDSALYLCASSADGYNEQFFGPGTRLTVL.

The V call is TRBV2, the J call TRBJ1-2; no clear D gene. Germline CDR1 and CDR2: SNHLY and FYNNEI. CDR3 length: 14 amino acids. V dropped 4 bases and J dropped 3 bases, with 12 bases sitting between them. The CDR3 DNA reads as TGTGCCAGCAGTGCAAGGGCGGCAGACTATGGCTACACCTTC. The encoded protein is CASSARAADYGYTF.

The genes are TRBV9 and TRBJ1-1; D remains unclear. V was pared by 0 bases and J by 6 bases, with 12 bases between. This CDR3 spans 14 amino acids. Germline CDR1 is SGDLS and CDR2 is YYNGEE. The CDR3 sequence is CASSVAAGLPEAFF. CDR3 DNA sequence: TGTGCCAGCAGCGTAGCTGCTGGACTTCCTGAAGCTTTCTTT.

This clone turned up a few times. The J gene is TRBJ1-5, the V gene TRBV5-1; a possible D gene is TRBD1 (5 bases). V lost 4 bases, J lost 2 bases, and 10 bases lay in between. CDR3 length equals 14 residues. The V gene's germline CDR1 is SGHRS and CDR2 YFSETQ. Here the CDR3 DNA reads TGCGCCAGCAGCGACGGGGCTGGCAATCAGCCCCAGCATTTT. As protein: CASSDGAGNQPQHF.

The V and J genes are TRBV30 and TRBJ1-2; D is undetermined. Deletions cut 2 bases from V and 6 bases from J, with 10 bases between. This CDR3 has 12 amino acids. Germline loops: CDR1 GTSNPN, CDR2 SVGIG (reference sequence). In nucleotides, the CDR3 is TGTGCCTGGAGTTCTGGGTTCAATGGCTACACCTTC. Translating gives CAWSSGFNGYTF. Full variable domain (remainder filled in from reference TRBV30 and TRBJ1-2): SQTIHQWPATLVQPVGSPLSLECTVEGTSNPNLYWYRQAAGRGLQLLFYSVGIGQISSEVPQNLSASRPQDRQFILSSKKLLLSDSGFYLCAWSSGFNGYTFGSGTRLTVV.

The CDR3 bases are TGCGCCAGCAGCTTGGTTTCCTCCTACGAGCAGTACTTC. This gives the protein CASSLVSSYEQYF. This chain links TRBV5-1 with TRBJ2-7; D call uncertain. CDR1 and CDR2 (germline): SGHRS, YFSETQ. Trimming removed 0 bases from V and 0 bases from J, with 4 bases in between. CDR3 length: 13 amino acids. Full variable domain (remainder filled in from reference TRBV5-1 and TRBJ2-7): KAGVTQTPRYLIKTRGQQVTLSCSPISGHRSVSWYQQTPGQGLQFLFEYFSETQRNKGNFPGRFSGRQFSNSRSEMNVSTLELGDSALYLCASSLVSSYEQYFGPGTRLTVT.

The chain links TRBV25-1 to TRBJ1-1; D gene ambiguous. Germline V gene lookup returns CDR1 MGHDK and CDR2 SYGVNS. CDR3 length equals 13 residues. V lost 3 bases to trimming and J lost 0 bases, with 5 bases between them. CDR3 sequence: CASSDRMNTEAFF. Written as DNA, the CDR3 is TGTGCCAGCAGTGACAGAATGAACACTGAAGCTTTCTTT.

Only a few counts were recorded for this clone. This chain joins TRBV30 and TRBJ1-2; D is uncertain. Trimming shortened V by 7 bases and J by 8 bases, and 17 bases separated the two germline ends. The CDR3 runs to 12 residues. Germline V gene data show CDR1 as GTSNPN and CDR2 as SVGIG (reference sequence). The CDR3 sequence is CASVFGSGGYTF. In nucleotides, the CDR3 is TGTGCCTCCGTTTTCGGCTCCGGAGGCTACACCTTC.

V and J are TRBV6-5 and TRBJ2-7; weak D call: TRBD2 (6 bases). The V end lost 8 bases, the J end lost 2 bases, and 10 bases lay between the germline ends. This CDR3 has 12 residues. Germline lookup yields CDR1 MNHEY and CDR2 SVGAGI. In DNA, the CDR3 is TGTGCCAGCGGGACTCGCGCCTACGAGCAGTACTTC. Protein: CASGTRAYEQYF.

This clone was recorded a few times. The V gene is TRBV29-1, the J gene TRBJ2-5; D might be TRBD1 (6 bases). Trimming removed 2 bases at V and 5 bases at J, with 9 bases between. The V gene's germline CDR1 is SQVTM and CDR2 ANQGSEA. CDR3 length: 12 residues. Written as DNA, the CDR3 is TGCAGCGTTGAAAGCCAGGGGGAGACCCAGTACTTC. Protein sequence: CSVESQGETQYF.

This clone was counted between two and nine times. V and J are TRBV29-1 and TRBJ1-5; maybe TRBD1 (6 bases). In germline, CDR1 is SQVTM, CDR2 ANQGSEA. The CDR3 totals 13 residues. V was shortened by 5 bases and J by 7 bases, with 15 bases between the two germline ends. This CDR3 is CSVSDRSEQPQHF. In nucleotides, the CDR3 is TGCAGCGTTTCAGACAGGAGCGAACAGCCCCAGCATTTT.

The chain links TRBV2 to TRBJ1-6, with TRBD1 as a possible D gene (5 bases). CDR3 length: 16 residues. The germline gives CDR1 SNHLY, CDR2 FYNNEI. Trimming left V 7 bases short and J 8 bases short, with 21 bases between. CDR3 sequence: CASNRGARARDSPLHF. CDR3 in DNA: TGTGCCAGCAACCGAGGGGCCAGGGCAAGGGATTCACCCCTCCACTTT.

J is TRBJ2-7 and V is TRBV30; 9 nucleotides agree with TRBD2. The CDR3 length is 14 residues. Germline V gene sequence: CDR1 GTSNPN, CDR2 SVGIG (reference sequence). Trimming at V came to 4 bases and at J to 5 bases, leaving 9 bases not matched to a gene. The CDR3 bases are TGTGCCTGGATGCCCCCCGCGGGGGGGGACGAGCAGTACTTC. This sequence encodes CAWMPPAGGDEQYF.